Detailed here is one TCR beta chain. What it recognizes is unknown. This entry comes from a study of graft-versus-host responses after intestinal transplantation. Broader study findings: Allograft clonal ratios (graft-versus-host to host-versus-graft) were high in patients who had graft-donor T cell macrochimerism.

Sequencing used immunoSEQ multiplex PCR; TCRdb keeps in-frame clones, though not all of them. Altogether about 150,000 clones are present, nearly 95% being singletons, with the ten largest covering roughly 0.2%. Trimming cost V 4 bases and J 5 bases, with 11 bases left between them. Per germline, CDR1 MNHNS and CDR2 SASEGT. This CDR3 region has 14 residues. The clonotype originates from a human donor who received an intestinal transplant. This rearrangement joins TRBV6-1 to TRBJ2-2; the D is unclear. Material: unstimulated CD4+ T cells sorted from spleen or lymph node cells, obtained before intestinal transplant. Here the CDR3 reads CASSAIGPTGELFF. The CDR3 DNA follows: TGTGCCAGCAGTGCGATCGGACCAACCGGGGAGCTGTTTTTT.